These 4 T cell receptor beta chains share one sample of origin, sequenced in a study of technical replicates of blood from a few donors. Method: immunoSEQ multiplex PCR; TCRdb's copy keeps in-frame clones and lacks some. The sample comprises tens of thousands of clones, around 85% of which are singletons, and 5.1% rests with the top ten. The material sequenced was PBMCs. The origin of the receptors is a human donor in good health. Some clones in this sample may be carry-over from other donors' samples.

J is TRBJ1-4 and V is TRBV5-5, with D possibly matching TRBD1 (6 bases). This CDR3 comprises 14 residues. CDR1 and CDR2 (germline): SGHKS, YYEKEE (reference sequence). V was clipped by 4 bases and J by 1 base, with 8 bases between them. CDR3: CASSLTGTNEKLFF. The DNA for the CDR3 is TGTGCCAGCAGCCTGACAGGAACTAATGAAAAACTGTTTTTT.

V gene TRBV7-6 combines with J gene TRBJ2-1; 10 positions match TRBD2. This CDR3 spans 16 amino acids. Germline values: CDR1 SGHVS, CDR2 FNYEAQ. The junction had 3 bases not matched to a gene; V was cut back by 4 bases and J by 0 bases. The CDR3 region is CASSSLAGASYNEQFF. The CDR3 bases are TGTGCCAGCAGCTCCCTAGCGGGGGCCTCCTACAATGAGCAGTTCTTC.

The chain carries TRBV5-1 and TRBJ1-1; a possible D gene is TRBD1 (5 bases). The germline V gene encodes CDR1 SGHRS and CDR2 YFSETQ. There are 14 residues in the CDR3. Trimming removed 4 bases at V and 1 base at J, with 11 bases between. CDR3 nucleotides: TGCGCCAGCAGCACAGGACACGGGAACACTGAAGCTTTCTTT. It specifies CASSTGHGNTEAFF.

The chain uses TRBV4-3 and TRBJ2-7, with 7 bases that match TRBD2. This CDR3 is 16 amino acids long. CDR1 LGHNA and CDR2 YSLEER come from the germline V gene. V shed 0 bases, J shed 3 bases, and the junction held 8 bases outside the gene matches. The CDR3 DNA sequence: TGCGCCAGCAGCCAAGACCTTGGACTAGTAGTCTACGAGCAGTACTTC. Protein sequence: CASSQDLGLVVYEQYF.